These 29 T cell receptor beta chains were sequenced from one sample in a study of a mutant IDH1 vaccine in newly diagnosed glioma. Profiled with immunoSEQ multiplex PCR; TCRdb holds only in-frame clones, not every one. The sample lists 85,000 to 100,000 clones, just under 80% occurring once. This sample's time point: baseline, week 1 (first vaccination visit). Treatment: pre-vaccination baseline after standard-of-care therapy. Material: PBMCs, obtained from a glioma patient treated with radiotherapy, temozolomide or both. Receptors were obtained from a man between 35 and 55 years old with glioma.

CDR3 in DNA: TGTGCCAGCAGTGAATCGGGCTTCTACGAGCAGTACTTC. Its protein product is CASSESGFYEQYF. The V gene is TRBV6-1, the J gene TRBJ2-7, with D unclear. Germline V gene lookup returns CDR1 MNHNS and CDR2 SASEGT. The CDR3 contains 13 residues. V lost 2 bases and J lost 3, with 8 bases in between.

This chain connects TRBV7-2 to TRBJ2-3, with TRBD2 matching over 7 bases. V lost 0 bases, J lost 3 bases, and 6 bases stayed unmatched. CDR1 SGHTA and CDR2 FQGNSA come from the germline V gene. This CDR3 contains 16 residues. CDR3 sequence reads: CASSLAGGIATDTQYF. The CDR3 bases are TGTGCCAGCAGCTTAGCGGGGGGGATAGCTACAGATACGCAGTATTTT. Combining the CDR3 with reference TRBV7-2 and TRBJ2-3 gives the whole variable domain GAGVSQSPSNKVTEKGKDVELRCDPISGHTALYWYRQSLGQGLEFLIYFQGNSAPDKSGLPSDRFSAERTGGSVSTLTIQRTQQEDSAVYLCASSLAGGIATDTQYFGPGTRLTVL.

The chain uses TRBV5-4 and TRBJ2-7; TRBD1 aligns across 10 bases. This CDR3 has 15 amino acids. J gave up 1 base and V 5 bases, and 6 bases lay outside the gene matches. Looked up from germline, CDR1 is SGHNT and CDR2 is YYREEE (reference sequence). This CDR3 is CASSSDRGRSYEQYF. Written as DNA, the CDR3 is TGTGCCAGCAGTTCCGACAGGGGGCGATCCTACGAGCAGTACTTC.

The table lists this clone with a few counts. J is TRBJ2-5 and V is TRBV7-9; TRBD2 matches 9 bases. The V segment lost 0 bases and the J segment 4 bases; nucleotides outside the gene matches: 3. CDR1 SEHNR and CDR2 FQNEAQ come from the germline V gene (reference sequence). This CDR3 has 15 residues. The CDR3 region is CASSLASGRGETQYF. CDR3 nucleotides: TGTGCCAGCAGCTTAGCTAGCGGGAGAGGAGAGACCCAGTACTTC.

This clone is medium-sized by share. The rearrangement joins TRBV19 to TRBJ1-2, with TRBD1 matching 7 bases. The J segment lost 7 bases and the V segment lost 9 bases, leaving 11 bases of the junction unmatched. Per the germline V gene, CDR1 is LNHDA and CDR2 is SQIVND (reference sequence). This CDR3 has 13 residues. Here the CDR3 DNA reads TGTGCCAGCCGGGACAGAGTTCTCCGTGGCTACACCTTC. As protein: CASRDRVLRGYTF.

The V call is TRBV2, the J call TRBJ1-2; D may be TRBD1 (6 bases). The CDR3 has 14 amino acids. CDR1 SNHLY and CDR2 FYNNEI come from the germline V gene. Trimming left V 8 bases short and J 3 bases short, with 16 bases between. CDR3 in amino acids: CASELRTVDYGYTF. The CDR3 DNA follows: TGTGCCAGCGAACTACGGACAGTCGACTATGGCTACACCTTC.

This clone showed up just a few times. The chain has TRBV6-5 and TRBJ2-1; 8 bases are shared with TRBD1. Losses at the gene ends were 2 bases for V and 6 bases for J; bases not matched to a gene: 9. Germline loops: CDR1 MNHEY, CDR2 SVGAGI. This CDR3 region has 16 residues. The CDR3 region is CASSYEGFRGLNEQFF. CDR3 nucleotides: TGTGCCAGCAGTTACGAAGGTTTCAGGGGGCTCAATGAGCAGTTCTTC.

The J gene is TRBJ2-1, the V gene TRBV30; either TRBD1 or TRBD2 may supply D (6 bases each). With 2 bases removed from V and 6 bases from J, the gap between germline ends came to 14 bases. Germline V lookup: CDR1 GTSNPN, CDR2 SVGIG (reference sequence). CDR3 length: 14 amino acids. CDR3 DNA sequence: TGTGCCTGGAGTACCTCCGGGGGCGTCAATGAGCAGTTCTTC. This codes for CAWSTSGGVNEQFF.

The chain recombines TRBV30 with TRBJ2-3; TRBD1 matches 7 bases. In germline, CDR1 is GTSNPN, CDR2 SVGIG (reference sequence). V lost 0 bases to trimming and J lost 2 bases; unmatched junction nucleotides: 5. The CDR3 is 15 residues long. The CDR3 loop reads CAWSVGDRDTDTQYF. In DNA form, the CDR3 reads TGTGCCTGGAGTGTCGGTGACAGGGACACAGATACGCAGTATTTT.

The chain has TRBV5-4 and TRBJ2-3; D gene uncertain. Deletions cut 0 bases from V and 0 bases from J, with 8 bases between. This CDR3 region has 15 residues. Germline values: CDR1 SGHNT, CDR2 YYREEE (reference sequence). In DNA form, the CDR3 reads TGTGCCAGCAGCTTGGGGGAATCTAGCACAGATACGCAGTATTTT. Translating it yields CASSLGESSTDTQYF.

The chain carries TRBV27 and TRBJ2-1; D is unresolved. The germline gives CDR1 MNHEY, CDR2 SMNVEV (reference sequence). The CDR3 is made up of 11 amino acids. Trimming removed 7 bases from V and 4 bases from J, with 5 bases in between. CDR3 region: CASKLYNEQFF. DNA of the CDR3: TGTGCCAGCAAGTTATACAATGAGCAGTTCTTC.

There are a few counts of this clone. This chain connects TRBV5-4 to TRBJ2-5; weak D call: TRBD2 (6 bases). The CDR3 contains 13 residues. Trimming removed 4 bases from V and 9 bases from J, with 16 bases in between. CDR1 is SGHNT, CDR2 YYREEE, per germline (reference sequence). For the CDR3, the DNA is TGTGCCAGCAGCGCCCCGGTCGGAGGGGCCCAGTACTTC. This sequence encodes CASSAPVGGAQYF.

The V and J genes are TRBV15 and TRBJ2-1; D is possibly TRBD2 (6 bases). Deletions cut 6 bases from V and 8 bases from J, with 17 bases between. Per germline, CDR1 LNHNV and CDR2 YYDKDF (reference sequence). CDR3 length: 14 amino acids. The chain's CDR3 is CATSGERGVDEQFF. In nucleotides, the CDR3 is TGTGCCACCAGTGGGGAACGCGGGGTGGATGAGCAGTTCTTC.

This CDR3 reads CASSLGGGPTYNEQFF. In DNA, the CDR3 is TGTGCCAGCAGCTTAGGCGGGGGCCCCACCTACAATGAGCAGTTCTTC. The chain links TRBV7-6 to TRBJ2-1; TRBD2 is a possible D gene (7 bases). Germline CDR1 is SGHVS and CDR2 is FNYEAQ. Trimming took 1 base from V and 2 from J, leaving 12 bases between them. The CDR3 extends over 16 amino acids.

The chain combines TRBV9 with TRBJ2-5; TRBD2 matches 15 bases. V shed 0 bases, J shed 5 bases, and the junction held 5 bases outside the gene matches. This CDR3 has 17 amino acids. The germline gives CDR1 SGDLS, CDR2 YYNGEE. CDR3 in DNA: TGTGCCAGCAGCGTAGGGAATGGACTAGCGGGAGGGGAGACCCAGTACTTC. Translated: CASSVGNGLAGGETQYF.

V gene TRBV13 combines with J gene TRBJ1-5; D not resolved. The CDR3 is made up of 15 amino acids. From germline, CDR1 is PRHDT and CDR2 FYEKMQ (reference sequence). Deletions cut 0 bases from V and 6 bases from J, with 12 bases between. Here the CDR3 reads CASSLGGLGFQPQHF. CDR3 nucleotides: TGTGCCAGCAGCTTAGGGGGGTTGGGTTTTCAGCCCCAGCATTTT.

This clone was counted a single time. V usage is TRBV25-1 and J usage is TRBJ2-5; TRBD2 might be the D (6 bases). The J call may not be correct, given that the DNA end is closer to TRBJ2-7. CDR3 size: 13 residues. The V gene's germline CDR1 is MGHDK and CDR2 SYGVNS. The CDR3 protein is CASSGLGGYEQYF. The CDR3 region has the DNA TGTGCCAGCAGTGGATTGGGGGGCTACGAGCAGTACTTC.

This clone was seen ten or more times. An end of the junction does not agree with germline; a read error may underlie this. This rearrangement joins TRBV18 to TRBJ2-7; TRBD2 matches at 11 bases. Germline V lookup: CDR1 KGHSH, CDR2 LQKENI. The CDR3 sequence is 17 residues long. This CDR3 reads CASSPPSTSGTSYGQYF. CDR3 coding DNA: TGTGCCAGCTCACCACCGTCGACTAGCGGGACCTCCTACGGGCAGTACTTC.

The DNA for the CDR3 is TGTGCCAGCAGCTCACGAGACGGGACAGGGTCCAATGAGCAGTTCTTC. Encoded protein: CASSSRDGTGSNEQFF. This chain uses TRBV7-9 with TRBJ2-1; 9 bases match TRBD1. The V gene's germline CDR1 is SEHNR and CDR2 FQNEAQ (reference sequence). V trimming: 4 bases; J trimming: 6 bases; junction bases outside the gene matches: 10. The CDR3 extends over 16 amino acids.

This chain connects TRBV28 to TRBJ1-2; D is perhaps TRBD1 (5 bases). Trimming pared 10 bases from V and 4 bases from J, leaving 13 bases between. This CDR3 is built from 12 residues. CDR1 is MDHEN, CDR2 SYDVKM, per germline. CDR3 in amino acids: CATLQGAYGYTF. Written as DNA, the CDR3 is TGTGCCACCTTGCAGGGAGCCTATGGCTACACCTTC.

This clone was counted once. The V gene is TRBV7-6, the J gene TRBJ1-2; D is undetermined. Germline CDR1 SGHVS, CDR2 FNYEAQ. The CDR3 sequence is 13 residues long. Trimming stripped 5 bases from V and 7 bases from J, with 14 bases between. The CDR3 nucleotides read TGTGCCAGCAGCGATAACCGCGGATTTGGCTACACCTTC. Residues: CASSDNRGFGYTF.

The chain recombines TRBV11-2 with TRBJ2-7; the D is unclear. This CDR3 has 15 residues. CDR1 is SGHAT and CDR2 is FQNNGV in the germline V gene. V lost 0 bases and J lost 7, with 16 bases in between. CDR3 residues: CASSLDVGSLGEQYF. As DNA, the CDR3 is TGTGCCAGCAGCTTAGATGTGGGGTCCCTCGGGGAGCAGTACTTC. Based on the CDR3 plus reference TRBV11-2 and TRBJ2-7, the full variable domain is EAGVAQSPRYKIIEKRQSVAFWCNPISGHATLYWYQQILGQGPKLLIQFQNNGVVDDSQLPKDRFSAERLKGVDSTLKIQPAKLEDSAVYLCASSLDVGSLGEQYFGPGTRLTVT.

The chain's CDR3 is CASSIDRVGSNEQFF. The CDR3 DNA reads TGTGCCAGCAGCATCGACAGGGTCGGTTCAAACGAGCAGTTCTTC. The chain joins TRBV7-8 to TRBJ2-1; 7 bases match TRBD1. This CDR3 comprises 15 residues. With 5 bases clipped from V and 10 bases from J, the junction kept 14 bases outside the gene matches. Germline V CDR1 and CDR2: SGHVS, FQNEAQ.

The gene calls are TRBV18 and TRBJ2-7, with a weak D call TRBD2 (5 bases). CDR1 and CDR2 from the germline V gene are KGHSH and LQKENI. Trimming cost V 8 bases and J 7 bases, with 27 bases left between them. The CDR3 has 16 amino acids. The DNA of the CDR3 is TGTGCCAGCGCAAGGGCGGCGGCTCCCGCCTGGGAGGAGCAGTACTTC. This sequence encodes CASARAAAPAWEEQYF.

The gene calls are TRBV10-1 and TRBJ2-1; a weak D match, TRBD1 (6 bases). CDR1 and CDR2 (germline): WNHNN, SYGVQD (reference sequence). Trimming pared 7 bases from V and 7 bases from J, leaving 14 bases between. The CDR3 has 13 residues. CDR3 nucleotides: TGCGCCAGCACGGAAGGGGGAAAGAATGAGCAGTTCTTC. It is translated as CASTEGGKNEQFF.

The V call is TRBV6-5, the J call TRBJ1-5; unclear D gene. V lost 6 bases, J lost 0 bases, and 12 bases lay in between. Looked up from germline, CDR1 is MNHEY and CDR2 is SVGAGI. The CDR3 is 15 residues long. As DNA, the CDR3 is TGTGCCAGCAGCCCAACCGCATATAGCAATCAGCCCCAGCATTTT. Amino acid sequence: CASSPTAYSNQPQHF.

The CDR3 here is CAWSLRTGGSGANVLTF. CDR3 DNA sequence: TGTGCCTGGAGCCTTCGGACAGGGGGCTCTGGGGCCAACGTCCTGACTTTC. The genes are TRBV30 and TRBJ2-6; the match to TRBD1 covers 10 bases. CDR1 is GTSNPN and CDR2 is SVGIG in the germline V gene (reference sequence). This CDR3 region has 17 residues. V was clipped by 3 bases and J by 0 bases; unmatched bases: 5.

This clone was picked up a small number of times. CDR3 sequence: CASSQDREASGVQETQYF. In DNA, the CDR3 is TGCGCCAGCAGCCAAGATCGTGAGGCTAGCGGGGTACAAGAGACCCAGTACTTC. This chain joins TRBV4-1 and TRBJ2-5; 9 bases fit TRBD2. After removal of 0 bases from V and 2 bases from J, the junction contained 10 bases not matched to a gene. The CDR3 totals 18 residues. Germline CDR1 is MGHRA and CDR2 is YSYEKL.

The V gene is TRBV5-3, the J gene TRBJ1-2; unclear D gene. TRBV5-3 is an ORF, with its function uncertain. The CDR3 has 15 amino acids. The V and J ends lost 0 bases and 7 bases respectively, with 16 bases between them. This CDR3 is CARSLVAGPLGGYTF. CDR3 sequence (DNA): TGTGCCAGAAGCTTGGTGGCGGGCCCTTTGGGTGGCTACACCTTC.